This T cell receptor beta chain came from a study of early T cells in non-severe SARS-CoV-2 infection. Study information: Unpaired chains resulted from sequencing bulk RNA of unsorted whole blood.

V was cut by 6 bases and J by 6 bases, with 11 bases left in between. CDR3 length: 12 amino acids. Unique molecular identifier tags were affixed to discrete cDNA molecules. From the 5' RACE reads, TCRdb called clonotypes with MiXCR, one entry per CDR3 protein. The data contain fewer than 130,000 distinct CDR3 sequences, roughly 12% of them seen just once; the ten biggest clones take up approximately 3.8%. This clonotype was detected only a few times. This receptor was obtained from an adult who was a healthcare worker with PCR-confirmed SARS-CoV-2 infection or an uninfected control (not recorded which). The chain recombines TRBV12-3 or TRBV12-4 with TRBJ1-1, with D maybe TRBD1 (5 bases). Sequenced here: whole blood, sampled at baseline. Here the CDR3 reads CASSYLGAEAFF. The DNA of the CDR3 is TGTGCCAGCAGCTACTTGGGGGCTGAAGCTTTCTTT.